This entry describes one T cell receptor (beta chain). Its antigen is currently unknown. This entry comes from a study of naive and memory T cell subsets. CMV status came from CD4+ T cell IFNgamma after overnight CMV lysate stimulation of fresh PBMCs. Cells stained for CD3, CD4, CD8, CD45RA and CD27 were sorted into four subsets. Notes on the study in general: Possibly reflecting memory cells re-expressing CD45RA, a few larger clonotypes occurred in naive repertoires, especially CD8.

Trimming removed 2 bases from V and 3 bases from J; junction bases left unmatched: 4. Per the germline V gene, CDR1 is MDHEN and CDR2 is SYDVKM. The CDR3 length is 15 residues. An equimolar mix of two oligonucleotides served as the beta constant-region primer for TRBC1 and TRBC2. The ligated cDNA underwent four PCR rounds using SP2 and nested alpha and beta constant-region primers. A 12-nucleotide UMI and the SP2 primer were added to the cDNA 3' end by oligonucleotide ligation. MiXCR, run by TCRdb on the UMI-ligation and nested PCR reads, gives a single entry per CDR3 protein. The data hold around 160,000 distinct CDR3 sequences, with under 25% observed a single time.

The sample comprised naive CD4+ T cells from blood. This clonotype was obtained from a human donor in good health. The chain links TRBV28 to TRBJ1-2, with 9 positions matching TRBD1. CDR3 loop: CASSLVGQGDYGYTF. CDR3 DNA: TGTGCCAGCAGTTTAGTGGGACAGGGCGACTATGGCTACACCTTC.